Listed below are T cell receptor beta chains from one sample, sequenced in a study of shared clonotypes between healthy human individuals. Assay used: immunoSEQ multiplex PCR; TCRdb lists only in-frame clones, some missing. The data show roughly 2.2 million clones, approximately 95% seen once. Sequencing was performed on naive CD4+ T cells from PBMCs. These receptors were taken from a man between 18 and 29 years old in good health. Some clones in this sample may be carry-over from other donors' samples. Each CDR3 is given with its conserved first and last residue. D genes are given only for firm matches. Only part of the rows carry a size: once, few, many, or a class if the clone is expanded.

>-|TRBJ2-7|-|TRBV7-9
CASSFSTGILEQYF
TGTGCCAGCAGCTTCTCTACAGGGATCCTCGAGCAGTACTTC
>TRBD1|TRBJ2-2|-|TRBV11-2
CATKRDSLTGELFF
TGTGCCACGAAGAGGGACAGTCTCACCGGGGAGCTGTTTTTT
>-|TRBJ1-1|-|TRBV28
CASSSPGGAGNTEAFF
TGTGCCAGCAGTTCCCCGGGGGGGGCTGGGAACACTGAAGCTTTCTTT
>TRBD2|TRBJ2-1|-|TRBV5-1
CASSWAGTSSPYNEQFF
TGCGCCAGCAGCTGGGCCGGGACTAGCTCCCCCTACAATGAGCAGTTCTTC
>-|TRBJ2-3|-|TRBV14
CASSQLPEGTQYF
TGTGCCAGCAGCCAGCTGCCCGAGGGTACGCAGTATTTT
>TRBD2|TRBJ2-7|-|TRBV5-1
CASSLDGTSWGMQYF
TGCGCCAGCAGCTTGGACGGGACTAGTTGGGGAATGCAGTACTTC
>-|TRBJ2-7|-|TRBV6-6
CASSYLPDYEQYF
TGTGCCAGCAGTTACCTACCAGACTACGAGCAGTACTTC
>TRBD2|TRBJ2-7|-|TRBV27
CASRFLAGAYEQYF
TGTGCCAGCAGATTTCTGGCGGGGGCCTACGAGCAGTACTTC
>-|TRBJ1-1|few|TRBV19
CASKGWLRAPEAFF
TGTGCCTCAAAAGGGTGGCTCCGGGCCCCTGAAGCTTTCTTT
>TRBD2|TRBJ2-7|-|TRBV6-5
CASSSLTSGHSYEQYF
TGTGCCAGCAGTTCCCTGACTAGCGGGCACTCCTACGAGCAGTACTTC
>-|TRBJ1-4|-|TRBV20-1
CSASRPEKLFF
TGCAGTGCTAGTCGTCCGGAAAAACTGTTTTTT
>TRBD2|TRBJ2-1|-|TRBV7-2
CASRQSGTIYNEQFF
TGTGCCAGCAGGCAAAGCGGGACCATTTACAATGAGCAGTTCTTC
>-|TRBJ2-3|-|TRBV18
CASSLTLAFLVTDTQYF
TGTGCCAGCTCATTAACTCTGGCCTTCCTAGTAACAGATACGCAGTATTTT
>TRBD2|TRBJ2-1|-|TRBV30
CAWSVLSGGTYNEQFF
TGTGCCTGGAGTGTACTTTCGGGAGGGACTTACAATGAGCAGTTCTTC
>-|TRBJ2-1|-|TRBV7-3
CASSLRAGGSYNEQFF
TGTGCCAGCAGCTTACGGGCGGGTGGGTCCTACAATGAGCAGTTCTTC
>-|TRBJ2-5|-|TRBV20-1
CSRGAIETQYF
TGCAGCCGGGGAGCAATAGAGACCCAGTACTTC
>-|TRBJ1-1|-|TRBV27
CASSSGREGHTEAFF
TGTGCCAGCAGTTCGGGGAGGGAGGGGCACACTGAAGCTTTCTTT
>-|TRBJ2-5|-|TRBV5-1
CASKIRLNQETQYF
TGCGCCAGCAAGATTAGGCTTAATCAAGAGACCCAGTACTTC
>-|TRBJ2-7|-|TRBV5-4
CASSSTPPYEQYF
TGTGCCAGCAGCTCCACCCCCCCCTACGAGCAGTACTTC
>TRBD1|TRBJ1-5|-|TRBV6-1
CASSEIVTGGWQPQHF
TGTGCCAGCAGTGAAATTGTAACAGGGGGCTGGCAGCCCCAGCATTTT
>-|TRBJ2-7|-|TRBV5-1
CASSFEGLAAQYF
TGCGCCAGCAGCTTTGAAGGACTCGCGGCGCAGTACTTC
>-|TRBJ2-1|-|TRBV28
CASENWERNEQFF
TGTGCCAGCGAGAACTGGGAGAGAAATGAGCAGTTCTTC
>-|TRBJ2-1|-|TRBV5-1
CASSLGWTSVNEQFF
TGCGCCAGCAGCTTGGGGTGGACCAGCGTCAATGAGCAGTTCTTC
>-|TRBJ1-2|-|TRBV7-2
CASSLAWRANYGYTF
TGTGCCAGCAGCTTAGCGTGGAGAGCGAACTATGGCTACACCTTC
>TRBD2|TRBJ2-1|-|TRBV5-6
CASSFIETSGRALEFF
TGTGCCAGCAGCTTTATCGAGACTAGCGGGAGGGCCTTGGAGTTCTTC
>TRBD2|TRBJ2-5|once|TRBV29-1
CSVEGGGHRETQYF
TGCAGCGTTGAGGGGGGAGGGCACCGGGAGACCCAGTACTTC
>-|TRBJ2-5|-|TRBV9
CASSVESTSRETQYF
TGTGCCAGCAGCGTAGAGTCTACTAGCAGGGAGACCCAGTACTTC
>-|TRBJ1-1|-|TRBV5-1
CASSLALQGIAEAFF
TGCGCCAGCAGCTTGGCGCTACAGGGTATCGCTGAAGCTTTCTTT
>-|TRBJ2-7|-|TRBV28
CASSSPSHEQYF
TGTGCCAGCAGTTCGCCCTCCCACGAGCAGTACTTC
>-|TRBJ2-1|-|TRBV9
CASSVDGGLYNEQFF
TGTGCCAGCAGCGTAGACGGCGGGCTGTACAATGAGCAGTTCTTC
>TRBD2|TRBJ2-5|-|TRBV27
CASRTAGGYQETQYF
TGTGCCAGCAGGACAGCGGGGGGGTACCAAGAGACCCAGTACTTC
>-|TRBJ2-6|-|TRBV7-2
CASSLGGNSGANVLTF
TGTGCCAGCAGCTTAGGGGGGAACTCTGGGGCCAACGTCCTGACTTTC
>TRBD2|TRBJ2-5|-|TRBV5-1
CASSLGPSGSKFQETQYF
TGCGCCAGCAGCTTGGGGCCTAGCGGGAGTAAATTCCAAGAGACCCAGTACTTC
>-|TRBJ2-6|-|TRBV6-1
CASSQGYGSGANVLTF
TGTGCCAGCAGTCAAGGTTACGGCTCGGGGGCCAACGTCCTGACTTTC
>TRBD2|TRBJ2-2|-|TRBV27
CASSLSGLAGNTGELFF
TGTGCCAGCAGTTTATCGGGGCTAGCGGGAAACACCGGGGAGCTGTTTTTT
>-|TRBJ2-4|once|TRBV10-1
CASIEHWRSSKRIQYF
TGCGCCAGCATCGAACATTGGAGATCCTCAAAACGGATTCAGTACTTC
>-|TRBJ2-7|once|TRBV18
CASSPPGRDEQYF
TGTGCCAGCTCACCACCGGGACGAGACGAGCAGTACTTC
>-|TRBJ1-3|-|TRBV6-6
CASRQQSSGNTIYF
TGTGCCAGCAGACAACAGAGCTCTGGAAACACCATATATTTT
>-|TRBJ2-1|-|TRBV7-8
CASTGGGGSSYNEQFF
TGTGCCAGCACCGGGGGAGGAGGTAGCTCCTACAATGAGCAGTTCTTC
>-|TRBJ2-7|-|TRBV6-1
CASCRGSSYEQYF
TGTGCCAGCTGCCGCGGCAGCTCCTACGAGCAGTACTTC
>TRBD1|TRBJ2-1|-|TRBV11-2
CASSWGQGKNEQFF
TGTGCCAGCAGCTGGGGACAGGGGAAAAATGAGCAGTTCTTC
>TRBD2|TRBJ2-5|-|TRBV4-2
CASSRRLAGGPEEETQYF
TGTGCCAGCAGCCGCAGACTAGCGGGAGGGCCGGAGGAAGAGACCCAGTACTTC
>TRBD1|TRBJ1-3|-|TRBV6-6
CASSFTGGPGNTIYF
TGTGCCAGCAGTTTCACAGGGGGCCCAGGAAACACCATATATTTT
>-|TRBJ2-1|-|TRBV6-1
CASSEPPANEQFF
TGTGCCAGCAGTGAACCCCCCGCGAATGAGCAGTTCTTC
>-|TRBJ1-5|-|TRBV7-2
CASSSQGGMNQPQHF
TGTGCCAGCAGCTCTCAAGGGGGGATGAATCAGCCCCAGCATTTT
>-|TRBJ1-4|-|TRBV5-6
CASSLFHGEKLFF
TGTGCCAGCAGCTTGTTTCACGGGGAAAAACTGTTTTTT
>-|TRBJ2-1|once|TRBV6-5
CASSYRDEQFF
TGTGCCAGCAGCTACAGGGATGAGCAGTTCTTC
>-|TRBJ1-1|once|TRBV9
CASSPQTVYFSGNTEAFF
TGTGCCAGCAGCCCGCAGACAGTCTATTTCTCTGGGAACACTGAAGCTTTCTTT
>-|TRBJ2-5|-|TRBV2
CASGYQETQYF
TGTGCTAGCGGATACCAAGAGACCCAGTACTTC
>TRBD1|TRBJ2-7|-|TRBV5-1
CASSPGSGQRYEQYF
TGCGCCAGCAGCCCGGGCTCGGGACAGCGCTACGAGCAGTACTTC
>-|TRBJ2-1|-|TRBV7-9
CASSLAFRAVEQFF
TGTGCCAGCAGCTTAGCGTTTAGAGCAGTTGAGCAGTTCTTC
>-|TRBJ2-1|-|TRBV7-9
CASSRADVSYNEQFF
TGTGCCAGCAGTCGTGCGGACGTATCCTACAATGAGCAGTTCTTC
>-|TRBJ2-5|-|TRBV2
CASRALVPETQYF
TGTGCCAGCAGGGCACTAGTTCCAGAGACCCAGTACTTC
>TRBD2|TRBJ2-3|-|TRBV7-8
CASTPGWGGDTQYF
TGTGCCAGCACACCCGGCTGGGGGGGGGATACGCAGTATTTT
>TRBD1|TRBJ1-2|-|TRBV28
CASSPHRTGYGYTF
TGTGCCAGCAGTCCCCACCGGACAGGTTATGGCTACACCTTC
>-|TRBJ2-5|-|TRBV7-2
CASSFGHQETQYF
TGTGCCAGCAGCTTTGGACATCAAGAGACCCAGTACTTC
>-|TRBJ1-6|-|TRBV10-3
CATQASNSPLHF
TGTGCCACCCAGGCCAGCAATTCACCCCTCCACTTT
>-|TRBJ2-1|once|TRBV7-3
CASSRTPGSYNEQFF
TGTGCCAGCAGCCGTACACCGGGATCCTACAATGAGCAGTTCTTC